Listed below are T cell receptor beta chains from one sample, sequenced in a study of blood T cells in healthy people across ages. TCRdb ran MiXCR on the 5' RACE reads and lists one entry per CDR3 protein. The table lists about 560,000 distinct CDR3 sequences, about 25% of them singletons. These sequences were also reported in another study, on T cells of mothers and their children.

Sequencing used blood. The receptors were gathered from a boy between 2 and 10 years old in good health. The CDR3 runs from the conserved cysteine through the conserved F or W. Fields, in order: J gene, D gene, V gene, clone size, CDR3 protein, CDR3 DNA. D genes are given only for firm matches. Size values are once, few and many counts, or a class for expanded clones, and some rows have none.

TRBJ1-4 | - | TRBV7-9 | few | CASSSQSADGEKLFF | TGTGCCAGCAGCTCCCAAAGTGCGGATGGGGAAAAACTGTTTTTT
TRBJ1-1 | - | TRBV5-6 | - | CASRAGWGNTEAFF | TGTGCCAGCAGGGCCGGCTGGGGGAACACTGAAGCTTTCTTT
TRBJ1-1 | TRBD1 | TRBV7-9 | - | CASSHPRDRENTEAFF | TGTGCCAGCAGCCATCCCCGGGACAGGGAGAACACTGAAGCTTTCTTT
TRBJ1-1 | - | TRBV19 | few | CASKAMGGTEAFF | TGTGCCAGTAAGGCGATGGGAGGTACTGAAGCTTTCTTT
TRBJ1-1 | TRBD1 | TRBV20-1 | few | CSAPDRGLNTEAFF | TGCAGTGCCCCGGACAGGGGATTGAACACTGAAGCTTTCTTT
TRBJ2-2 | TRBD1 | TRBV29-1 | - | CSAKTGALNTGELFF | TGCAGCGCTAAGACAGGGGCCTTGAACACCGGGGAGCTGTTTTTT
TRBJ1-6 | - | TRBV15 | few | CATSRVPRRVGVHNSPLHF | TGTGCCACCAGCAGAGTCCCACGAAGGGTGGGGGTTCATAATTCACCCCTCCACTTT
TRBJ2-1 | - | TRBV10-3 | few | CAITGRDRNGNEQFF | TGTGCCATCACCGGGAGGGACAGGAATGGAAATGAGCAGTTCTTC
TRBJ2-5 | - | TRBV2 | - | CGGGGPNKETQYF | TGTGGCGGAGGGGGACCCAACAAAGAGACCCAGTACTTC
TRBJ1-1 | - | TRBV5-1 | - | CASSLDSFTEAFF | TGCGCCAGCAGCTTGGACAGCTTTACTGAAGCTTTCTTT
TRBJ1-4 | TRBD1 | TRBV7-8 | once | CASSLATGIEEKLFF | TGTGCCAGCAGCTTAGCGACAGGGATTGAAGAAAAACTGTTTTTT
TRBJ2-7 | - | TRBV29-1 | few | CSVVCEQYF | TGCAGCGTTGTATGCGAGCAGTACTTC
TRBJ2-7 | - | TRBV5-1 | - | CASSVLGEQYF | TGCGCCAGCAGCGTACTAGGCGAGCAGTACTTC
TRBJ1-1 | TRBD1 | TRBV29-1 | - | CSVFATGDAEAFF | TGCAGCGTGTTCGCGACAGGGGACGCTGAAGCTTTCTTT
TRBJ1-6 | - | TRBV29-1 | - | CSVEERFSGYNSPLHF | TGCAGCGTTGAAGAACGGTTTTCGGGGTACAATTCACCCCTCCACTTT
TRBJ2-3 | TRBD2 | TRBV5-1 | few | CASSLAKRGGRSTDTQYF | TGCGCCAGCAGCTTGGCGAAGCGGGGGGGCCGTTCGACAGATACGCAGTATTTT
TRBJ1-3 | TRBD1 | TRBV20-1 | - | CSARWEPVQGEPGNTIYF | TGCAGTGCTAGGTGGGAGCCCGTGCAGGGGGAACCTGGAAACACCATATATTTT
TRBJ2-4 | - | TRBV7-2 | - | CASSLAWRTAPAKNIQYF | TGTGCCAGCAGCTTAGCGTGGAGGACAGCCCCTGCCAAAAACATTCAGTACTTC
TRBJ2-6 | - | TRBV30 | few | CAWSVGYSGANVLTF | TGTGCCTGGAGTGTAGGCTACTCTGGGGCCAACGTCCTGACTTTC
TRBJ2-4 | - | TRBV7-2 | few | CASSLTGGLAKNIQYF | TGTGCCAGCAGCTTGACGGGCGGGTTAGCCAAAAACATTCAGTACTTC
TRBJ2-3 | TRBD2 | TRBV5-8 | few | CASSLKLAGAQTDTQYF | TGTGCCAGCAGCTTGAAACTAGCGGGAGCTCAAACAGATACGCAGTATTTT
TRBJ2-7 | - | TRBV13 | - | CASSPAGGGTYEQYF | TGTGCCAGCAGTCCTGCAGGAGGCGGAACCTACGAGCAGTACTTC
TRBJ2-1 | TRBD1 | TRBV19 | many | CASSGTGGVNEQFF | TGTGCCAGTAGTGGGACAGGGGGAGTCAATGAGCAGTTCTTC
TRBJ2-7 | TRBD2 | TRBV10-3 | few | CAISESERERSYEQYF | TGTGCCATCAGTGAGTCGGAGCGGGAGCGCTCCTACGAGCAGTACTTC
TRBJ2-5 | - | TRBV12-5 | - | CASGTHRSGETQYF | TGTGCTAGTGGTACACACAGGTCTGGTGAGACCCAGTACTTC